This T cell receptor (beta chain) was found in a study of lymphopenia after photon versus proton radiotherapy. Study conclusions and caveats: In patients who died, overall survival fell as post-nadir TCR diversity dropped more. Proton therapy kept repertoires fairly stable, unlike photons, which gained effector/memory cells.

With regard to this clone: Its target is unknown.

Only in-frame clones appear in the TCRdb table, and some are missing; sequencing was by immunoSEQ multiplex PCR. Of under 35,000 clones listed, approximately 89% are singletons. The V and J ends lost 0 bases and 4 bases respectively, with 11 bases between them. The CDR3 covers 15 residues. CDR1 is SGHKS and CDR2 is YYEKEE in the germline V gene (reference sequence). The TCR comes from a woman between 65 and 79 years old with pancreatic cancer. Some clones in this sample may be carry-over from other donors' samples. This chain connects TRBV5-5 to TRBJ2-1, with D perhaps TRBD2 (6 bases). The sample was peripheral blood, taken from a patient treated with proton-based radiotherapy. The CDR3 loop is CASSLVVAEYNEQFF. The CDR3 nucleotides are TGTGCCAGCAGCTTGGTAGTAGCGGAGTACAATGAGCAGTTCTTC.